This TCR beta chain is drawn from a study of identical twins. TCRdb independently ran MiXCR on the 5' RACE reads; one entry per CDR3 protein. The profile shows roughly 700,000 distinct CDR3 sequences, over 8.5% of them singletons. Germline V lookup: CDR1 SGHAT, CDR2 FQNNGV. The J segment lost 5 bases and the V segment lost 5 bases, leaving 11 bases of the junction unmatched. This CDR3 has 16 residues. The same specimen was also included in a second study, on yellow fever vaccine responses in identical twins.

This rearrangement joins TRBV11-2 to TRBJ2-2; 7 nucleotides line up with TRBD2. The sequencing sample was made of PBMCs. The TCR sequence derives from a woman younger than 35 in good health. The CDR3 protein is CASSPLAGEQTGELFF. The CDR3 DNA reads TGTGCCAGCAGCCCCTTGGCGGGGGAGCAGACCGGGGAGCTGTTTTTT.